This is a list of T cell receptor beta chains from one sample in a study of T cells in pancreatic ductal adenocarcinoma. The protocol was immunoSEQ multiplex PCR, while the TCRdb copy is restricted to in-frame clones and leaves out a portion. This table holds about 5,000 clones, about 88% found once. The sample consisted of pancreatic tumor tissue. Receptors originate from a human donor with pancreatic ductal adenocarcinoma. Each CDR3 is given with its conserved first and last residue. A clone size is listed for some rows: how often the clone was seen (once, few, many), or a class if it is expanded.

J,V,size,CDR3
TRBJ2-7,TRBV28,NA,CASSLLAGVGIYEQYF
TRBJ1-3,TRBV18,NA,CASSPRQGDAGNTIYF
TRBJ2-1,TRBV18,NA,CASSPGLGDEQFF
TRBJ1-1,TRBV4-2,NA,CASSLYTGASTEAFF
TRBJ1-2,TRBV27,once,CASSITGVNYGYTF
TRBJ1-1,TRBV6-1,NA,CASIRGVNTEAFF
TRBJ1-6,TRBV2,NA,CASLREPPLHF
TRBJ2-5,TRBV7-7,NA,CASSLNAGGQETQYF
TRBJ2-7,TRBV6-5,NA,CATKEGLAGTYEQYF
TRBJ1-3,TRBV5-5,NA,CASSLKGDWNTIYF
TRBJ2-3,TRBV28,NA,CASSSWSPRQGSFQADTQYF
TRBJ1-4,TRBV11-2,NA,CASSLADGKPNEKLFF
TRBJ2-1,TRBV7-8,NA,CASSLTGGLNEQFF
TRBJ2-1,TRBV2,NA,CASSDGKVAPGEQFF
TRBJ2-7,TRBV5-1,NA,CASSRDGTYEQYF
TRBJ2-3,TRBV18,once,CASSPSVRDTQYF
TRBJ2-7,TRBV7-2,NA,CASREGLAYEQYF
TRBJ2-3,TRBV30,NA,CAWSMSGRVSDTQYF
TRBJ2-1,TRBV4-2,NA,CASWGPGQGGGNEQFF
TRBJ2-3,TRBV19,NA,CASSQRTGGLYTQYF
TRBJ1-2,TRBV21-1,NA,CARRQPRIHGYTF
TRBJ1-4,TRBV18,NA,CASSPRTGTSTNEKLFF
TRBJ2-3,TRBV5-1,once,CASAAGDLFLGDTQYF
TRBJ2-3,TRBV7-2,once,CASSHGTTTDTQYF
TRBJ1-2,TRBV5-1,NA,CASSLLTGDGYTF
TRBJ1-1,TRBV2,NA,CASSQGRSEAFF
TRBJ2-5,TRBV19,NA,CASSIGGGRGETQYF
TRBJ2-7,TRBV6-5,NA,CASSYWGTGSYEQYF
TRBJ2-1,TRBV6-6,few,CASSFSNEQFF
TRBJ1-6,TRBV6-5,NA,CASSKGQPLALHF
TRBJ2-7,TRBV5-1,NA,CASSLQGGEQYF
TRBJ1-1,TRBV6-9,NA,CASSAPWEGTEAFF
TRBJ2-6,TRBV6-6,NA,CASSYVGFGANVLTF
TRBJ1-1,TRBV10-3,NA,CAISERRDTNTEAFF
TRBJ1-5,TRBV4-2,NA,CASSQEGQYSNQPQHF
TRBJ2-7,TRBV27,NA,CASSFGTNAEQYF
TRBJ2-5,TRBV14,NA,CASSLTEQETQYF
TRBJ1-1,TRBV5-8,NA,CASIGAGTEAFF
TRBJ2-7,TRBV7-8,NA,CASSLAGRGQYEQYF
TRBJ1-1,TRBV11-2,NA,CASSFSGTVNTEAFF
TRBJ2-1,TRBV9,NA,CASSVLAGVHEQFF
TRBJ2-3,TRBV19,NA,CASRSLGGGDTQYF
TRBJ1-1,TRBV5-8,once,CASTFRTGGVVNTEAFF
TRBJ2-1,TRBV7-2,NA,CASSNSGAHNEQFF
TRBJ1-5,TRBV28,NA,CASTRTGGGLNQPQHF
TRBJ2-1,TRBV2,NA,CASSLTGYEQFF
TRBJ2-1,TRBV7-2,NA,CASGGPFSYNEQFF
TRBJ2-1,TRBV5-1,NA,CASSLASSYNEQFF
TRBJ2-7,TRBV7-3,NA,CASSKGTDEYEQYF
TRBJ2-4,TRBV11-2,NA,CASSPLPGQGNIQYF
TRBJ2-7,TRBV11-2,NA,CASSQISGASEQYF
TRBJ2-5,TRBV18,few,CASSSRQGGKTQYF
TRBJ2-5,TRBV15,NA,CATSREDRPGETQYF